The 16 T cell receptor beta chains below come from one sample, sequenced in a study of T cell responses to AZD1222 COVID-19 vaccine. Libraries were prepared by immunoSEQ multiplex PCR; TCRdb keeps only in-frame clonotypes and omits some of them. Among around 190,000 clones listed, 88% were seen once. The sequencing used peripheral blood, collected 28 days after the second AZD1222 dose. Receptors originate from an adult who received the AZD1222 COVID-19 vaccine.

The chain has TRBV7-8 and TRBJ1-4; TRBD1 matches at 8 bases. The CDR3 loop spans 18 amino acids. CDR1 is SGHVS and CDR2 is FQNEAQ in the germline V gene. With 5 bases clipped from V and 3 bases from J, the junction kept 14 bases outside the gene matches. The CDR3 region has the DNA TGTGCCAGCAGCCGGGGGGGGACAGGCCCCTTTGCTAATGAAAAACTGTTTTTT. It specifies CASSRGGTGPFANEKLFF.

This chain links TRBV6-5 with TRBJ1-6, with 7 positions matching TRBD1. The CDR3 is 14 amino acids. CDR1 and CDR2 from the germline V gene are MNHEY and SVGAGI. V dropped 7 bases and J dropped 7; count of bases not matched to a gene: 7. CDR3 region: CASKGDSGNSPLHF. DNA of the CDR3: TGTGCCAGCAAGGGGGACAGTGGGAATTCACCCCTCCACTTT.

The chain uses TRBV5-1 and TRBJ2-7, with D possibly TRBD2 on 6 matching bases. This CDR3 has 14 amino acids. CDR1 is SGHRS, CDR2 YFSETQ, per germline. The ends were cut back, 0 bases at V and 6 bases at J, with 13 bases in the middle. Here the CDR3 DNA reads TGCGCCAGCAGCTTGGTGGGACTCGTCGGCGAGCAGTACTTC. This gives the protein CASSLVGLVGEQYF.

This sequence joins TRBV15 and TRBJ2-1, with TRBD2 identical over 9 bases. Germline assignment: CDR1 LNHNV and CDR2 YYDKDF (reference sequence). The CDR3 length is 17 residues. The trim removed 6 bases at V and 0 bases at J, leaving 9 bases unmatched. DNA of the CDR3: TGTGCCACCAGGGCCAGCGGGGGGACTTTCTCCTACAATGAGCAGTTCTTC. The encoded protein is CATRASGGTFSYNEQFF.

The chain has TRBV9 and TRBJ1-1; D gene uncertain. In germline, CDR1 is SGDLS, CDR2 YYNGEE. The CDR3 contains 12 residues. Trimming took 0 bases from V and 3 from J, leaving 3 bases between them. The CDR3 here is CASSVGDTEAFF. The CDR3 DNA sequence: TGTGCCAGCAGCGTAGGAGACACTGAAGCTTTCTTT.

Turning to this clone: The junction departs from the called germline gene at one end, perhaps through a read error. The chain has TRBV7-7 and TRBJ2-1; D is perhaps TRBD2 (6 bases). The germline V gene encodes CDR1 SSHAT and CDR2 FNYEAQ (reference sequence). This CDR3 contains 15 residues. The CDR3 is CASSLGARDLGEQFF. CDR3 coding DNA: TGTGCTAGCAGCTTAGGGGCCAGGGACTTAGGGGAGCAGTTCTTC.

The chain employs TRBV7-6 and TRBJ1-2; D may be TRBD1 (5 bases). CDR1 and CDR2 from the germline V gene are SGHVS and FNYEAQ. This CDR3 is built from 15 residues. V shed 1 base and J shed 4 bases, with 13 bases lying between them. In DNA form, the CDR3 reads TGTGCCAGCAGCTTAGGTGCCAGGGACCCCTATGGCTACACCTTC. Translating it yields CASSLGARDPYGYTF.

The chain employs TRBV19 and TRBJ1-5; tentative D call: TRBD1 (5 bases). The CDR3 spans 14 residues. V lost 5 bases to trimming and J lost 5 bases, with 13 bases between them. Germline CDR1 is LNHDA and CDR2 is SQIVND (reference sequence). Here the CDR3 reads CASSWVWGDQPQHF. The CDR3 DNA reads as TGTGCCAGTAGTTGGGTGTGGGGCGATCAGCCCCAGCATTTT.

The chain uses TRBV23-1 and TRBJ1-3; D is possibly TRBD1 (6 bases). TRBV23-1 is noted as an ORF with a role that remains uncertain. The length of the CDR3 is 16 residues. V was trimmed by 0 bases and J by 5 bases, leaving 14 bases between them. The CDR3 sequence: CASSQSRQVRRNTIYF. CDR3 in DNA: TGCGCCAGCAGTCAATCGAGACAGGTAAGAAGAAACACCATATATTTT.

The chain joins TRBV28 to TRBJ1-6, with 7 bases that match TRBD1. Germline values: CDR1 MDHEN, CDR2 SYDVKM. The CDR3 runs to 15 residues. The V gene end was trimmed by 6 bases and the J gene end by 4 bases; junction bases not matched to a gene: 6. This CDR3 reads CASSPPGGYNSPLHF. CDR3 sequence (DNA): TGTGCCAGCAGCCCGCCAGGGGGGTATAATTCACCCCTCCACTTT.

The chain has TRBV10-3 and TRBJ2-5; TRBD1 agrees at 10 bases. The CDR3 extends over 11 amino acids. Unmatched junction bases numbered 3, after V lost 8 bases and J lost 9 bases. Germline V gene lookup returns CDR1 ENHRY and CDR2 SYGVKD. The CDR3 coding sequence is TGTGCCATCGGGACAGGGGAACCCCAGTACTTC. Amino acid sequence: CAIGTGEPQYF.

The rearrangement joins TRBV10-2 to TRBJ2-1; D could derive from TRBD1 or TRBD2 (6 bases each). Germline CDR1 WSHSY, CDR2 SAAADI. Trimming removed 8 bases at V and 4 bases at J, with 18 bases between. This CDR3 contains 15 residues. CDR3 sequence: CASARGGGPYNEQFF. The DNA of the CDR3 is TGCGCCAGCGCCAGAGGAGGGGGTCCTTACAATGAGCAGTTCTTC.

The chain recombines TRBV7-3 with TRBJ2-5; TRBD1 matches 12 bases. V shed 4 bases, J shed 5 bases, and the junction held 5 bases outside the gene matches. The CDR3 contains 15 residues. Germline CDR1 reads SGHTA; CDR2 reads FQGTGA. The DNA for the CDR3 is TGTGCCAGCAGCTCCGGGACAGGGGGCGTCGAGACCCAGTACTTC. It codes for CASSSGTGGVETQYF.

V gene TRBV4-3 combines with J gene TRBJ1-2; possible D gene TRBD1, 5 bases. Trimming took 0 bases from V and 6 from J, leaving 14 bases between them. The CDR3 covers 15 residues. The germline gives CDR1 LGHNA, CDR2 YSLEER. CDR3 nucleotide sequence: TGCGCCAGCAGCCAAGACTTCAGCACGGGGGATGGCTACACCTTC. It encodes CASSQDFSTGDGYTF.

The V call is TRBV19, the J call TRBJ1-5, with D unclear. The CDR3 contains 13 residues. The germline gives CDR1 LNHDA, CDR2 SQIVND (reference sequence). Trimming shortened V by 6 bases and J by 4 bases, and 10 bases separated the two germline ends. The CDR3 spells CASSIGGNQPQHF. The CDR3, as DNA: TGTGCCAGTAGCATCGGTGGAAATCAGCCCCAGCATTTT.

The count of this clone is one. The genes are TRBV6-1 and TRBJ1-4; TRBD1 is a possible D gene (6 bases). Germline CDR1 and CDR2: MNHNS and SASEGT. Trimming left V 0 bases short and J 3 bases short, with 20 bases between. CDR3 size: 19 residues. Here the CDR3 reads CASSEAPPDSLAANEKLFF. The DNA for the CDR3 is TGTGCCAGCAGTGAAGCGCCCCCGGACAGCCTTGCAGCTAATGAAAAACTGTTTTTT.